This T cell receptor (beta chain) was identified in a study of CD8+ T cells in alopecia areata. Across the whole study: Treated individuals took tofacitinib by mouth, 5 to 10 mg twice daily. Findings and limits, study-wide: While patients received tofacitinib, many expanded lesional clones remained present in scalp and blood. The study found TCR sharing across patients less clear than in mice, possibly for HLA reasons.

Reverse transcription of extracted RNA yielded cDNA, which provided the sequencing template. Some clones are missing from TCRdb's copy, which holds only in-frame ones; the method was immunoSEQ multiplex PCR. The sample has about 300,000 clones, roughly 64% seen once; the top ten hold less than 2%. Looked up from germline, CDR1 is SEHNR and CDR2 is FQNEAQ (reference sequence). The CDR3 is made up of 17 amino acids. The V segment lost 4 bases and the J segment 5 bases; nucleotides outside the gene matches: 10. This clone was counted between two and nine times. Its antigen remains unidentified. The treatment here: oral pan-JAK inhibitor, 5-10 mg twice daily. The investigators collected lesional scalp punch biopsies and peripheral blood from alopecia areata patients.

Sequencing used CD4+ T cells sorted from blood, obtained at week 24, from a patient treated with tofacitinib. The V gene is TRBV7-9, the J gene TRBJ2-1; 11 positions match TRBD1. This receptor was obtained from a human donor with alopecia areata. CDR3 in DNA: TGTGCCAGCAGCTCGGACAGGGGGCCAGGTCCCAACAATGAGCAGTTCTTC. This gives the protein CASSSDRGPGPNNEQFF.